A single sample gave rise to the 3 T cell receptor beta chains below, sequenced in a study of vaccination effects on CD4 cells after COVID-19. These receptors' targets are unknown. Some clones are missing from TCRdb's copy, which holds only in-frame ones; the method was immunoSEQ multiplex PCR. Of about 57,000 clones listed, about 78% are singletons. Isolation of CD4+ T cells took place after about 10 days of culture. Each participant received a vaccine that was either BNT162b2 or mRNA-1273, given as two doses. Sequencing was performed on CD4+ T cells from PBMCs cultured without peptide, taken after COVID-19 vaccination. Receptor source: a human donor who received a COVID-19 vaccine.

The V and J genes are TRBV7-3 and TRBJ2-3; 7 nucleotides line up with TRBD2. CDR1 is SGHTA, CDR2 FQGTGA, per germline. The CDR3 has 13 residues. J was trimmed by 4 bases and V by 6 bases; bases with no gene match: 4. This CDR3 is CASSELASDTQYF. The CDR3 coding sequence is TGTGCCAGCAGTGAACTAGCGTCAGATACGCAGTATTTT.

The V gene is TRBV6-5, the J gene TRBJ1-5; D not certain. The CDR3 runs 14 residues. From germline, CDR1 is MNHEY and CDR2 SVGAGI. V lost 4 bases to trimming and J lost 1 base, with 8 bases between them. The CDR3 DNA reads as TGTGCCAGCAGTTCCGTGGACAGCAATCAGCCCCAGCATTTT. This codes for CASSSVDSNQPQHF.

A few counts support this clone. This same CDR3 is encoded by further DNA sequences in the sample. This rearrangement joins TRBV29-1 to TRBJ2-5; D remains unclear. Germline V gene lookup returns CDR1 SQVTM and CDR2 ANQGSEA. CDR3 length: 11 amino acids. Between the trimmed V and J ends, which lost 0 bases and 5 bases, there was a span of 4 bases. The CDR3 is CSVEDLETQYF. In DNA, the CDR3 is TGCAGCGTTGAAGATTTGGAGACCCAGTACTTC.